Listed below are T cell receptor beta chains from one sample, sequenced in a study of cytotoxic CD8 clonotypes in ibrutinib-treated CLL. The data were produced by immunoSEQ multiplex PCR, yet TCRdb's version contains in-frame clones alone and is incomplete. The repertoire includes 100,000 to 150,000 clones, approximately 85% of them detected once, and around 2.1% sits in the top ten. Sequenced here: PBMCs, sampled after 24 months of ibrutinib treatment. The receptors here all came from a human donor with chronic lymphocytic leukemia. Each CDR3 is given without its conserved first and last residue. D genes are given only for firm matches.

CDR3aa: ASSYSRDRNQPQH; v_gene: TRBV6-5; j_gene: TRBJ1-5; d_gene: TRBD1
CDR3aa: ASSLGQWSSTGELF; v_gene: TRBV11-3; j_gene: TRBJ2-2; d_gene: NA
CDR3aa: ASSFSALDKGEQF; v_gene: TRBV7-3; j_gene: TRBJ2-1; d_gene: NA
CDR3aa: ASSPDQETQY; v_gene: TRBV18; j_gene: TRBJ2-5; d_gene: NA
CDR3aa: ASSLQDGLTEAF; v_gene: TRBV28; j_gene: TRBJ1-1; d_gene: NA
CDR3aa: ASSLATGTANEKLF; v_gene: TRBV7-2; j_gene: TRBJ1-4; d_gene: NA
CDR3aa: ASSSQTGAYEQY; v_gene: TRBV6-5; j_gene: TRBJ2-7; d_gene: NA
CDR3aa: ASSLGQGITYEQY; v_gene: TRBV7-2; j_gene: TRBJ2-7; d_gene: NA
CDR3aa: ASSVASDRTSGAF; v_gene: TRBV2; j_gene: TRBJ1-1; d_gene: TRBD1
CDR3aa: ASSEVVTGGTDTQY; v_gene: TRBV2; j_gene: TRBJ2-3; d_gene: NA
CDR3aa: ASSQRQLSTDTQY; v_gene: TRBV6-6; j_gene: TRBJ2-3; d_gene: NA
CDR3aa: SASTDTQY; v_gene: TRBV20-1; j_gene: TRBJ2-3; d_gene: NA
CDR3aa: ASSLQGAEAF; v_gene: TRBV4-3; j_gene: TRBJ1-1; d_gene: TRBD1